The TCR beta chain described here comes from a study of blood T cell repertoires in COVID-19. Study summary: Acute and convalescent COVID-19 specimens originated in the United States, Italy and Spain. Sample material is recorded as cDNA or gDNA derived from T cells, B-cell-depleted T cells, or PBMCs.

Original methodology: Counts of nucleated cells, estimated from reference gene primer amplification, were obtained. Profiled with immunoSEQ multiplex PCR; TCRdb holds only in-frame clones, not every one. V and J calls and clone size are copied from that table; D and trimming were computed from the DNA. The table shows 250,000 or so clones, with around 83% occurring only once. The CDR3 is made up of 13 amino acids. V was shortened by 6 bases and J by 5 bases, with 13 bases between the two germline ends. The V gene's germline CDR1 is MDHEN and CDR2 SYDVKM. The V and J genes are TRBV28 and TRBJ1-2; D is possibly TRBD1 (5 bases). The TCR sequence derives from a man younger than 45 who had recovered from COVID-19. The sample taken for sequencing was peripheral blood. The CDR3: CASRLGQLYGYTF. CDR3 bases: TGTGCCAGCAGGCTCGGACAACTGTATGGCTACACCTTC.